The 19 T cell receptor beta chains below were found in one sample sequenced in a study of control samples from healthy donors and cancer patients. Produced via immunoSEQ multiplex PCR; TCRdb's table is partial and in-frame only. The table has about 170,000 clones, roughly 89% seen once. Specimen: blood. The receptors originated from a woman under 40 in good health.

The CDR3 loop reads CASSERMGANYEQYF. CDR3 coding DNA: TGTGCCAGCAGTGAACGGATGGGGGCTAACTACGAGCAGTACTTC. The gene calls are TRBV2 and TRBJ2-7; TRBD1 is a possible D gene (6 bases). This CDR3 region has 15 residues. Germline V lookup: CDR1 SNHLY, CDR2 FYNNEI. The ends were cut back, 2 bases at V and 3 bases at J, with 14 bases in the middle. Full variable domain (missing parts from reference TRBV2 and TRBJ2-7): EPEVTQTPSHQVTQMGQEVILRCVPISNHLYFYWYRQILGQKVEFLVSFYNNEISEKSEIFDDQFSVERPDGSNFTLKIRSTKLEDSAMYFCASSERMGANYEQYFGPGTRLTVT.

The chain has TRBV12-3 or TRBV12-4 and TRBJ2-7, with D perhaps matching TRBD1 (5 bases). Trimming removed 1 base from V and 4 bases from J, with 8 bases in between. The CDR3 runs to 13 residues. The chain's CDR3 is CASSLGGVYEQYF. CDR3 nucleotide sequence: TGTGCCAGCAGTTTAGGGGGCGTGTACGAGCAGTACTTC.

This sequence joins TRBV7-9 and TRBJ1-1, with D perhaps TRBD1 (6 bases). Trimming cost V 1 base and J 5 bases, with 11 bases left between them. The CDR3 length is 14 residues. The germline V gene encodes CDR1 SEHNR and CDR2 FQNEAQ (reference sequence). CDR3 coding DNA: TGTGCCAGCAGCTTAGTTCAGGGGCGGACTGAAGCTTTCTTT. Translation: CASSLVQGRTEAFF.

The V and J genes are TRBV11-2 and TRBJ2-5; unclear D gene. Looked up from germline, CDR1 is SGHAT and CDR2 is FQNNGV. V lost 2 bases and J lost 5, with 9 bases in between. This CDR3 is 13 amino acids long. This CDR3 is CASSLNLVETQYF. Written as DNA, the CDR3 is TGTGCCAGCAGCTTAAACCTAGTCGAGACCCAGTACTTC. The complete variable domain, with remaining parts taken from reference TRBV11-2 and TRBJ2-5, reads EAGVAQSPRYKIIEKRQSVAFWCNPISGHATLYWYQQILGQGPKLLIQFQNNGVVDDSQLPKDRFSAERLKGVDSTLKIQPAKLEDSAVYLCASSLNLVETQYFGPGTRLLVL.

This chain joins TRBV2 and TRBJ2-5, with D possibly TRBD2 on 7 matching bases. This CDR3 spans 13 amino acids. The ends were cut back, 7 bases at V and 4 bases at J, with 13 bases in the middle. Germline V CDR1 and CDR2: SNHLY, FYNNEI. This CDR3 is CASTEGGGETQYF. CDR3 nucleotide sequence: TGTGCCAGCACCGAAGGGGGGGGAGAGACCCAGTACTTC.

The CDR3 DNA sequence: TGCGCCAGCAGCTTGGCCCCCCCGGGACAGGGGGACGAGCAGTACTTC. Residues: CASSLAPPGQGDEQYF. The V gene is TRBV5-1, the J gene TRBJ2-7, with 11 bases lining up with TRBD1. Germline loops: CDR1 SGHRS, CDR2 YFSETQ. J lost 5 bases, V lost 0 bases, and 7 bases had no gene match. The CDR3 has 16 amino acids.

The chain employs TRBV5-6 and TRBJ2-1; unclear D gene. CDR1 and CDR2 from the germline V gene are SGHDT and YYEEEE. CDR3 length: 16 residues. Trimming removed 4 bases at V and 0 bases at J, with 14 bases between. CDR3 in DNA: TGTGCCAGCAGCCCGTCATCGGGTAGCTCCTACAATGAGCAGTTCTTC. This translates into CASSPSSGSSYNEQFF.

This chain links TRBV27 with TRBJ2-5; 11 positions match TRBD1. Trimming took 6 bases from V and 5 from J; bases not matched to a gene: 2. Germline loops: CDR1 MNHEY, CDR2 SMNVEV (reference sequence). This CDR3 is built from 13 residues. Here the CDR3 DNA reads TGTGCCAGCAGCCGGGACAGGGGGGAGACCCAGTACTTC. Its protein product is CASSRDRGETQYF.

The chain is built from TRBV19 and TRBJ2-1, with 7 bases fitting TRBD1. CDR1 and CDR2 from the germline V gene are LNHDA and SQIVND (reference sequence). The ends lost 6 bases at V and 4 bases at J; junction bases unmatched: 6. The CDR3 covers 14 residues. The CDR3 reads CASSDREQYNEQFF. CDR3 coding DNA: TGTGCCAGTAGCGACAGGGAGCAGTACAATGAGCAGTTCTTC. Full variable domain (rest looked up from reference TRBV19 and TRBJ2-1): DGGITQSPKYLFRKEGQNVTLSCEQNLNHDAMYWYRQDPGQGLRLIYYSQIVNDFQKGDIAEGYSVSREKKESFPLTVTSAQKNPTAFYLCASSDREQYNEQFFGPGTRLTVL.

The rearrangement joins TRBV6-5 to TRBJ1-4, with D unclear. Trimming cost V 2 bases and J 0 bases, with 7 bases left between them. Germline V gene lookup returns CDR1 MNHEY and CDR2 SVGAGI. The CDR3 loop spans 15 amino acids. The chain's CDR3 is CASSYRVATNEKLFF. The CDR3 coding sequence is TGTGCCAGCAGTTACCGGGTTGCAACTAATGAAAAACTGTTTTTT.

The chain employs TRBV28 and TRBJ1-2; D is possibly TRBD1 (6 bases). Germline CDR1 is MDHEN and CDR2 is SYDVKM. The CDR3 extends over 14 amino acids. Deletions cut 7 bases from V and 4 bases from J, with 16 bases between. CDR3 DNA sequence: TGTGCCAGCAAGGGGGTAGACCGACTCTATGGCTACACCTTC. It is translated as CASKGVDRLYGYTF.

The sample holds one count of this clone. The CDR3: CAWSVQGGYGYTF. The DNA of the CDR3 is TGTGCCTGGAGTGTACAGGGCGGCTATGGCTACACCTTC. The V and J genes are TRBV30 and TRBJ1-2, with D perhaps TRBD1 (6 bases). Trimming took 0 bases from V and 4 from J, leaving 9 bases between them. Germline V gene lookup returns CDR1 GTSNPN and CDR2 SVGIG (reference sequence). The CDR3 runs 13 residues.

The chain is built from TRBV10-3 and TRBJ2-5; D is undetermined. Germline V CDR1 and CDR2: ENHRY, SYGVKD. V dropped 3 bases and J dropped 2 bases, with 10 bases sitting between them. The CDR3 covers 14 residues. The CDR3 DNA is TGTGCCATCAGTGATCACAGCCATCAAGAGACCCAGTACTTC. It encodes CAISDHSHQETQYF.

This sequence joins TRBV4-3 and TRBJ2-1, with D possibly being TRBD2 (6 bases). V lost 0 bases and J 0 bases, leaving 9 bases between the germline ends. This CDR3 region has 16 residues. Germline assignment: CDR1 LGHNA and CDR2 YSLEER. For the CDR3, the DNA is TGCGCCAGCAGCCAAGATCCGGAGGGCTCCTACAATGAGCAGTTCTTC. Translating it yields CASSQDPEGSYNEQFF.

The chain recombines TRBV20-1 with TRBJ1-2; perhaps TRBD1 as D (6 bases). The germline V gene encodes CDR1 DFQATT and CDR2 SNEGSKA (reference sequence). V was shortened by 6 bases and J by 5 bases, with 10 bases between the two germline ends. The CDR3 is made up of 11 amino acids. CDR3 sequence (DNA): TGCAGTGCCCCCACAGGGTATGGCTACACCTTC. Protein sequence: CSAPTGYGYTF.

The rearrangement links TRBV4-3 to TRBJ1-6; D gene uncertain. Trimming left V 1 base short and J 7 bases short, with 5 bases between. Germline V gene lookup returns CDR1 LGHNA and CDR2 YSLEER. The CDR3 is made up of 13 amino acids. The CDR3 reads CASSQVGNSPLHF. The CDR3, as DNA: TGCGCCAGCAGCCAAGTGGGGAATTCACCCCTCCACTTT.

The chain couples TRBV6-1 to TRBJ1-5; D call uncertain. The CDR3 covers 15 residues. CDR1 is MNHNS, CDR2 SASEGT, per germline. V was cut by 0 bases and J by 7 bases, with 13 bases left in between. The CDR3 here is CASSEAFWVGQPQHF. The CDR3 region has the DNA TGTGCCAGCAGTGAAGCGTTCTGGGTGGGACAGCCCCAGCATTTT.

The chain employs TRBV25-1 and TRBJ1-4; 9 nucleotides match TRBD1. CDR1 is MGHDK and CDR2 is SYGVNS in the germline V gene. J gave up 8 bases and V 2 bases, and 6 bases lay outside the gene matches. This CDR3 region has 15 residues. The CDR3 DNA follows: TGTGCCAGCAGTGAACCGGGACAGGGCGGCGAAAAACTGTTTTTT. It codes for CASSEPGQGGEKLFF.

This clone has just one count. J is TRBJ1-3 and V is TRBV21-1; the table gives TRBD1 as D, unverified against the DNA. TRBV21-1 is an annotated pseudogene. The CDR3 consists of 14 residues. In DNA form, the CDR3 reads TGTGCCAGCAGCAAAGGGTACAGGAGAAACACCATATATTTT. This sequence encodes CASSKGYRRNTIYF.